This entry lists 9 T cell receptor beta chains sequenced from one sample in a study of T cell responses to AZD1222 COVID-19 vaccine. Sequenced by immunoSEQ multiplex PCR; TCRdb stores in-frame clones only, minus some. The table records tens of thousands of clones, less than 95% of them present only once. The sequencing used peripheral blood, collected 28 days after the second AZD1222 dose. Receptors originate from an adult who received the AZD1222 COVID-19 vaccine.

The V gene is TRBV2, the J gene TRBJ1-1; tentative D call: TRBD1 (5 bases). The V end was cut by 5 bases, the J end by 1 base, with 11 bases between. Germline CDR1 SNHLY, CDR2 FYNNEI. CDR3 length: 14 residues. The CDR3 nucleotides read TGTGCCAGCAGTTCCCCAGGGTGGAACACTGAAGCTTTCTTT. Its translation: CASSSPGWNTEAFF.

The V call is TRBV19, the J call TRBJ1-6; D is undetermined. From germline, CDR1 is LNHDA and CDR2 SQIVND (reference sequence). Between the trimmed V and J ends, which lost 2 bases and 10 bases, there was a span of 12 bases. The CDR3 is made up of 14 amino acids. This CDR3 reads CASSIMELTSPLHF. CDR3 nucleotides: TGTGCCAGTAGTATAATGGAGCTAACCTCACCCCTCCACTTT.

J is TRBJ2-3 and V is TRBV11-3, with 9 bases aligning to TRBD2. The length of the CDR3 is 15 residues. V dropped 3 bases and J dropped 1; count of bases not matched to a gene: 2. Looked up from germline, CDR1 is SGHNT and CDR2 is YENEEA. The CDR3 loop is CASSFSGGRTDTQYF. As DNA, the CDR3 is TGTGCCAGCAGCTTTAGCGGGGGCCGCACAGATACGCAGTATTTT.

The chain joins TRBV5-1 to TRBJ2-3; D is perhaps TRBD2 (6 bases). The CDR3 extends over 14 amino acids. V was pared by 6 bases and J by 0 bases, with 11 bases between. Germline CDR1 is SGHRS and CDR2 is YFSETQ. The DNA of the CDR3 is TGCGCCAGCACCTCGGCGGGGAGCACAGATACGCAGTATTTT. This encodes CASTSAGSTDTQYF.

The chain links TRBV5-6 to TRBJ2-1; weak D call: TRBD2 (7 bases). CDR3 length equals 16 residues. The germline gives CDR1 SGHDT, CDR2 YYEEEE. V shed 5 bases and J shed 0 bases, with 15 bases lying between them. CDR3 residues: CASRRGAGGSYNEQFF. CDR3 bases: TGTGCCAGCAGACGGGGGGCTGGGGGCTCCTACAATGAGCAGTTCTTC.

This clone was counted once. The chain employs TRBV3-1 (or the pseudogene TRBV3-2) and TRBJ2-1, with 8 bases aligning to TRBD1. Unmatched junction bases numbered 11, after V lost 4 bases and J lost 6 bases. Per germline, CDR1 LGHDT and CDR2 YNNKEL (reference sequence). The CDR3 contains 16 residues. This CDR3 is CASSRSSGQGLNEQFF. The CDR3 bases are TGTGCCAGCAGCCGCTCCTCCGGACAGGGTCTCAATGAGCAGTTCTTC.

The chain uses TRBV6-5 and TRBJ2-4; D possibly corresponds to TRBD1 (5 bases). V shed 6 bases and J shed 1 base, with 13 bases lying between them. This CDR3 is built from 15 residues. Germline V gives CDR1 MNHEY, CDR2 SVGAGI. The CDR3 sequence is CASSGRALAKNIQYF. The CDR3 region has the DNA TGTGCCAGCAGCGGCAGGGCTCTGGCCAAAAACATTCAGTACTTC.

The chain uses TRBV6-2 or TRBV6-3 and TRBJ2-7; D possibly corresponds to TRBD2 (6 bases). This CDR3 is 15 amino acids long. Germline lookup yields CDR1 MNHEY and CDR2 SVGEGT. Trimming left V 4 bases short and J 6 bases short, with 19 bases between. Here the CDR3 DNA reads TGTGCCAGCAGTTTCGCGGGACGGTACCTAGGCGAGCAGTACTTC. It codes for CASSFAGRYLGEQYF.

The V gene is TRBV6-5, the J gene TRBJ1-6, with 7 nucleotides matching TRBD1. CDR3 length: 14 residues. Per the germline V gene, CDR1 is MNHEY and CDR2 is SVGAGI. Trimming cost V 6 bases and J 11 bases; bases outside gene matches: 10. CDR3 in amino acids: CASSVTGAQPPLHF. CDR3 bases: TGTGCCAGCAGCGTAACAGGGGCACAACCACCCCTCCACTTT.